The clone carrying this TCR beta chain was found many times. The antigen is unknown. These data originate in a study of T cells in Graves' hyperthyroidism and ophthalmopathy. Study findings and constraints: Ophthalmopathy, which appeared later, was predicted by the model a median about 6 months before onset. In the blood, most expanded thyroid clonotypes above 0.001 appeared as well.

This CDR3 has 11 amino acids. The germline V gene encodes CDR1 SEHNR and CDR2 FQNEAQ (reference sequence). The V gene end was trimmed by 7 bases and the J gene end by 13 bases; junction bases not matched to a gene: 6. Each person with ophthalmopathy scored at least 3 on the Clinical Activity Score, reached NOSPECS grade 4 or higher, and had been ill under 3 months. Any patient presenting with uncontrolled infection, other autoimmune disease, pregnancy or lactation was left out. There were TCR beta CDR3 regions amplified from RNA transcripts. HTBI primers drove first-round RT-PCR of the TCR CDR3. TCRdb analysed the multiplex PCR reads with MiXCR anew, one entry per CDR3 protein. The data hold hundreds of thousands of distinct CDR3 sequences, with about 15% observed a single time.

J is TRBJ2-5 and V is TRBV7-9; 10 bases fit TRBD1. Material: blood. The TCR sequence derives from a woman between 50 and 59 years old with Graves' ophthalmopathy. This chain's CDR3 is CASTDRGAVYF. CDR3 coding DNA: TGTGCCAGCACGGACAGGGGGGCGGTGTACTTC.